This entry lists 13 T cell receptor beta chains sequenced from one sample in a study of spatial heterogeneity in lung cancer. The study's findings and limits: Counts of expanded intratumoral alpha and beta TCRs tracked tumor mutation counts.

TCRdb re-derived calls from the 5' RACE reads in MiXCR, one entry per CDR3 protein. The sample shows over 25,000 distinct CDR3 sequences, 7.1% of them seen only once. Time point: sample taken at primary tumor resection. Antigen specificity for these receptors is unknown. The input for sequencing was lung tumor tissue, taken at surgery. These receptors were collected from a male donor with early-stage non-small cell lung cancer.

The table lists this clonotype with a few counts. The chain links TRBV20-1 to TRBJ1-5, with 9 bases fitting TRBD1. Losses at the gene ends were 4 bases for V and 7 bases for J; bases not matched to a gene: 5. This CDR3 has 13 residues. The V gene's germline CDR1 is DFQATT and CDR2 SNEGSKA (reference sequence). This CDR3 is CSAIQGAHQPQHF. CDR3 bases: TGCAGTGCTATACAGGGGGCACACCAGCCCCAGCATTTT.

Concerning this clonotype: A much larger clone differs by one base, so this may be a read error. This sequence joins TRBV28 and TRBJ1-6; D call uncertain. Germline-derived CDR1 and CDR2 are MDHEN and SYDVKM. CDR3 length: 14 residues. The CDR3 region has the DNA TGTGCCAGCAGTTTGGCCATTCATAATCCACCCCTCCACTTT. Translating gives CASSLAIHNPPLHF.

The chain combines TRBV12-3 or TRBV12-4 with TRBJ1-1; 8 nucleotides match TRBD1. Germline trimming cut 6 bases from V and 4 bases from J; bases unmatched to any gene: 7. The CDR3 spans 14 residues. The CDR3: CASSPQGGGTEAFF. The CDR3 bases are TGTGCCAGCAGCCCACAGGGGGGAGGCACTGAAGCTTTCTTT.

This clonotype was seen many times. The chain is built from TRBV28 and TRBJ1-4; D not resolved. Germline V gene data show CDR1 as MDHEN and CDR2 as SYDVKM. The CDR3 runs 13 residues. V shed 6 bases and J shed 7 bases, with 12 bases lying between them. DNA of the CDR3: TGTGCCAGCAGATCGCAAGAAGGTGAAAAACTGTTTTTT. It codes for CASRSQEGEKLFF.

In this sample, this clonotype turned up a few times. The V call is TRBV6-5, the J call TRBJ1-2; TRBD1 is a possible D gene (5 bases). There are 12 residues in the CDR3. V shed 7 bases and J shed 8 bases, with 14 bases lying between them. CDR1 is MNHEY and CDR2 is SVGAGI in the germline V gene. The CDR3 DNA reads TGTGCCAGCAAGGAGGGACTGGGCGGCTACACCTTC. Its translation: CASKEGLGGYTF.

In its sample, this clonotype was seen many times. This chain uses TRBV6-2 or TRBV6-3 with TRBJ2-2; D tentatively fits TRBD1 or TRBD2 (5 bases each). Germline loops: CDR1 MNHEY, CDR2 SVGEGT. Trimming stripped 3 bases from V and 8 bases from J, with 16 bases between. The CDR3 runs to 15 residues. In DNA, the CDR3 is TGTGCCAGCAGTTATCCCAGTGGGGGAGTGGGGGAGCTGTTTTTT. Translation: CASSYPSGGVGELFF.

Ten or more counts support this clonotype. The chain has TRBV30 and TRBJ1-1; a possible D gene is TRBD1 (6 bases). The CDR3 has 13 residues. V lost 4 bases to trimming and J lost 1 base, with 10 bases between them. CDR1 is GTSNPN, CDR2 SVGIG, per germline (reference sequence). CDR3 sequence: CAWNRQANTEAFF. The CDR3 nucleotides are TGTGCCTGGAACAGACAGGCGAACACTGAAGCTTTCTTT.

This clonotype has a count of ten or more. This chain connects TRBV4-2 to TRBJ1-1; TRBD1 might be the D (6 bases). Trimming cost V 3 bases and J 1 base, with 9 bases left between them. The CDR3 consists of 14 residues. CDR1 LGHNA and CDR2 YNFKEQ come from the germline V gene. DNA of the CDR3: TGTGCCAGCAGCCAGGGACATCGGAACACTGAAGCTTTCTTT. Translated: CASSQGHRNTEAFF.

The genes are TRBV5-1 and TRBJ1-4, with TRBD1 matching over 7 bases. CDR1 and CDR2 (germline): SGHRS, YFSETQ. The V segment lost 4 bases and the J segment 6 bases; nucleotides outside the gene matches: 6. The CDR3 sequence is 14 residues long. CDR3 region: CASSPDRVDEKLFF. As DNA, the CDR3 is TGCGCCAGCAGCCCTGACAGGGTTGATGAAAAACTGTTTTTT.

This chain uses TRBV19 with TRBJ1-1; no definite D call. The V end lost 1 base, the J end lost 4 bases, and 7 bases lay between the germline ends. The CDR3 length is 13 residues. Germline V lookup: CDR1 LNHDA, CDR2 SQIVND (reference sequence). The CDR3 spells CASSIGRGTEAFF. The CDR3 DNA follows: TGTGCCAGTAGTATAGGCCGGGGCACTGAAGCTTTCTTT.

The rearrangement joins TRBV11-2 to TRBJ1-6; 7 bases agree with TRBD1. CDR3 length equals 20 residues. The V gene end was trimmed by 4 bases and the J gene end by 0 bases; junction bases not matched to a gene: 15. Per the germline V gene, CDR1 is SGHAT and CDR2 is FQNNGV. The CDR3 here is CASSSFPRDSKSSYNSPLHF. The CDR3 bases are TGTGCCAGCAGCTCCTTTCCTCGGGACAGTAAGAGCTCCTATAATTCACCCCTCCACTTT. Filled out from reference TRBV11-2 and TRBJ1-6, the complete variable domain reads EAGVAQSPRYKIIEKRQSVAFWCNPISGHATLYWYQQILGQGPKLLIQFQNNGVVDDSQLPKDRFSAERLKGVDSTLKIQPAKLEDSAVYLCASSSFPRDSKSSYNSPLHFGNGTRLTVT.

This clonotype was counted between two and nine times. The chain couples TRBV3-1 to TRBJ2-5, with D possibly TRBD1 on 6 matching bases. V was shortened by 7 bases and J by 1 base, with 13 bases between the two germline ends. CDR3 length: 14 residues. Germline CDR1 and CDR2: LGHDT and YNNKEL (reference sequence). The CDR3 loop is CASTLKGGQETQYF. DNA for the CDR3: TGTGCCAGCACCCTTAAAGGGGGCCAAGAGACCCAGTACTTC.

V gene TRBV4-1 combines with J gene TRBJ2-3; D uncertain. Germline V lookup: CDR1 MGHRA, CDR2 YSYEKL. V was trimmed by 5 bases and J by 6 bases, leaving 9 bases between them. The CDR3 has 12 amino acids. The CDR3 DNA sequence: TGCGCCAGCAGCTCGGTGTTCGATACGCAGTATTTT. This translates into CASSSVFDTQYF.